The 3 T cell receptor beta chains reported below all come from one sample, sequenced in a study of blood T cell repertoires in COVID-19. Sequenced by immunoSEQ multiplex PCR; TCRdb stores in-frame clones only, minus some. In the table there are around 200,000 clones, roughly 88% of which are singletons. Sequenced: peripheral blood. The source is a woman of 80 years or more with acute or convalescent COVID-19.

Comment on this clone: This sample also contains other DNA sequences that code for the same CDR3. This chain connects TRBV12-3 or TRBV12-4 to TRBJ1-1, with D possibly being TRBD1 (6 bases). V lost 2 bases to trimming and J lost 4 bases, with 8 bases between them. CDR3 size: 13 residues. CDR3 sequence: CASSLTGSTEAFF. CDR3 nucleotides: TGTGCCAGCAGTTTAACAGGGAGCACTGAAGCTTTCTTT.

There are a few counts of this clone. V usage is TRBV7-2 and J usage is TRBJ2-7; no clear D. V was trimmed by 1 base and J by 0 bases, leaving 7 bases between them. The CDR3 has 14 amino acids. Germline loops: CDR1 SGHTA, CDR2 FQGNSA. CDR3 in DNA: TGTGCCAGCAGCTTAGTGGGCAGCTCCTACGAGCAGTACTTC. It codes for CASSLVGSSYEQYF.

In nucleotides, the CDR3 is TGTGCCAGCAGCCGTTGGACTAGCAGCACAGATACGCAGTATTTT. This encodes CASSRWTSSTDTQYF. The V gene is TRBV11-2, the J gene TRBJ2-3, with TRBD2 matching over 8 bases. The ends lost 5 bases at V and 0 bases at J; junction bases unmatched: 4. Germline assignment: CDR1 SGHAT and CDR2 FQNNGV. The CDR3 extends over 15 amino acids. The full variable domain, in which reference TRBV11-2 and TRBJ2-3 provide the parts outside the CDR3, is EAGVAQSPRYKIIEKRQSVAFWCNPISGHATLYWYQQILGQGPKLLIQFQNNGVVDDSQLPKDRFSAERLKGVDSTLKIQPAKLEDSAVYLCASSRWTSSTDTQYFGPGTRLTVL.